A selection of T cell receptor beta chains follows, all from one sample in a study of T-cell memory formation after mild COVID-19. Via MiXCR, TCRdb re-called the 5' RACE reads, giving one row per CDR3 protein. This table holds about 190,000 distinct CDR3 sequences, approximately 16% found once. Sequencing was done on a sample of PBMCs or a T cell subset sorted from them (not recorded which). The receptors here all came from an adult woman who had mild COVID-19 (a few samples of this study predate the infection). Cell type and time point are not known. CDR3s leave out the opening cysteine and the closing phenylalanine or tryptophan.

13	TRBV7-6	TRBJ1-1	ASSLGGQGNTEAF
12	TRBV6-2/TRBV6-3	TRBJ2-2	ASRPRGRTGELF
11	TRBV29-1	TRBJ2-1	SATRTGKNEQF
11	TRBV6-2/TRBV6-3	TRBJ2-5	ASSYSNRETQY
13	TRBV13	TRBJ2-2	ASIRTSGNTGELF
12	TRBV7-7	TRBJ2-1	ASSSGLAANEQF
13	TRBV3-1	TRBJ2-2	ASSPLAERTGELF
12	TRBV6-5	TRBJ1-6	ASTLTGANSPLH
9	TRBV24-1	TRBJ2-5	ATSEGETQY
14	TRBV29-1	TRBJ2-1	SVDQASGVNYNEQF
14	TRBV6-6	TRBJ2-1	ASRSLAGGSPNEQF
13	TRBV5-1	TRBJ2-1	ASSLASTLYNEQF
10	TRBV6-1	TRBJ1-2	ASTLTGYGYT
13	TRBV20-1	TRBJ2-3	SASFWDIGTDTQY
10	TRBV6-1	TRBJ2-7	ASSEAPTQQY
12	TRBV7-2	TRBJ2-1	ASSFGTAYNEQF
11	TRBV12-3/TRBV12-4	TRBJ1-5	ASTPGANQPQH
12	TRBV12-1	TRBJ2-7	ASSFRKLQDGQY
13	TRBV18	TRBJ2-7	ASSPPSGGSGEQY
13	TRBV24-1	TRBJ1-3	ATSDSRRAGNTIY
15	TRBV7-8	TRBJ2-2	ASSSRTGTDNTGELF
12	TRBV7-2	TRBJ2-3	ASSFGLVADTQY
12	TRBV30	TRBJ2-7	AWSRTGTINEQY
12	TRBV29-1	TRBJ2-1	SVAGGGSYNEQF
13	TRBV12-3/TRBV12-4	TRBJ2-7	ASSLYSGKAYEQY
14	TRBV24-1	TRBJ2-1	ATSESGGPTYNEQF
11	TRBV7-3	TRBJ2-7	ASSWDRGDEQY
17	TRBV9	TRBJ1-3	ASSASSGTGGSGGNTIY
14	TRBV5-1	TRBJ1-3	ASSLGDGFSGNTIY
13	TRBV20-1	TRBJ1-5	SARTGGNSNQPQH
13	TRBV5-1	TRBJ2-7	ASSLEGQGWNEQY
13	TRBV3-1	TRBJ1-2	ASSQGPGVGSGYT
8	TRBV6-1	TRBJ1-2	ATHRGGYT
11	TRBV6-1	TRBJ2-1	ASSERGTHEQF
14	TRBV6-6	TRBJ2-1	ASTQTSGSGYNEQF
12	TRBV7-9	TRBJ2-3	ASSLKRDTDTQY
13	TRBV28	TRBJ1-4	ASSYGTERGEKLF
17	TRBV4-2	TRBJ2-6	ASSQEKAAQRSGANVLT
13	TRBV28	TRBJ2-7	ASSPGTSGSYEQY
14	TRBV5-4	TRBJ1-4	ASSLTTGRPNEKLF
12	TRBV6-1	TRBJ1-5	ASSPGGNNQPQH
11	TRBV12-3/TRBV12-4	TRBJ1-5	ASTGTIHQPQH
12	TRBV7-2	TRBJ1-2	ASSEVSSAYGYT
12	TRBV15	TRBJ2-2	ATSGQEYTGELF
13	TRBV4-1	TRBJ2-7	ASSQDLGTDYEQY
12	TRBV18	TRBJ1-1	ASSRQGWDTEAF
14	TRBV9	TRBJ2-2	ASSVDEGTPAGELF